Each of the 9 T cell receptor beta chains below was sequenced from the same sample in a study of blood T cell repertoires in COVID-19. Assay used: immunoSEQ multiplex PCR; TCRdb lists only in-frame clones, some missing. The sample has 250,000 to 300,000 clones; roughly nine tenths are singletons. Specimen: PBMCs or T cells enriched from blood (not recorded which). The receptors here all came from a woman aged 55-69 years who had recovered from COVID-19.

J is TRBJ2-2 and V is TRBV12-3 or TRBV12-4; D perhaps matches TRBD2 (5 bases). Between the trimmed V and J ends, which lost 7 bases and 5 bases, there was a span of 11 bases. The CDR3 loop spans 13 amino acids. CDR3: CASTRTVTGELFF. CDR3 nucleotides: TGTGCCAGCACCCGGACTGTTACCGGGGAGCTGTTTTTT.

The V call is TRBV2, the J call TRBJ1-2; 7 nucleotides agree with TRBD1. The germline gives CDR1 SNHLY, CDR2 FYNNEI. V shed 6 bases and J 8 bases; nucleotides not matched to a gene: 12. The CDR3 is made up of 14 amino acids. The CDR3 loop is CASRGDSLVKGYTF. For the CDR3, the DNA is TGTGCCAGCAGGGGGGACAGTTTAGTAAAAGGCTACACCTTC.

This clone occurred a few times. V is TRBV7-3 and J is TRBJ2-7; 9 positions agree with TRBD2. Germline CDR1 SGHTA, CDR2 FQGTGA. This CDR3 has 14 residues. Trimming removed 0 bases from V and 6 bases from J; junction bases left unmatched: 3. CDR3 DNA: TGTGCCAGCAGCTTAACTAGCGGGAGTACCGAGCAGTACTTC. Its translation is CASSLTSGSTEQYF.

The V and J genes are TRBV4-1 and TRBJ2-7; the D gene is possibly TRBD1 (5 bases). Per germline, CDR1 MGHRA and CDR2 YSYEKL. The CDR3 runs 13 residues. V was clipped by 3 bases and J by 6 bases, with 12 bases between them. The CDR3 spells CASSQSRGAEQYF. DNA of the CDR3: TGCGCCAGCAGCCAGAGCCGTGGGGCCGAGCAGTACTTC.

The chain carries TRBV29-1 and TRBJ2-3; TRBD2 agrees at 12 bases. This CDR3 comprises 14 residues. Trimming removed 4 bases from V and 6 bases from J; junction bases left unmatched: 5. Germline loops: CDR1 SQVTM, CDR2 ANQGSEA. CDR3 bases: TGCAGCGTTGGGGCTAGCGGGAGGGACGATACGCAGTATTTT. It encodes CSVGASGRDDTQYF.

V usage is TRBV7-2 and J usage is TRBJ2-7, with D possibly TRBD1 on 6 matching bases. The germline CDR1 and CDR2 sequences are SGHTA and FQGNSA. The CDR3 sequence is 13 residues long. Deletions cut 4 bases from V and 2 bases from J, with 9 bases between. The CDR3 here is CASSSQGTYEQYF. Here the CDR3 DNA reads TGTGCCAGCAGCTCCCAGGGGACCTACGAGCAGTACTTC. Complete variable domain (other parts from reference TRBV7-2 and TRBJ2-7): GAGVSQSPSNKVTEKGKDVELRCDPISGHTALYWYRQSLGQGLEFLIYFQGNSAPDKSGLPSDRFSAERTGGSVSTLTIQRTQQEDSAVYLCASSSQGTYEQYFGPGTRLTVT.

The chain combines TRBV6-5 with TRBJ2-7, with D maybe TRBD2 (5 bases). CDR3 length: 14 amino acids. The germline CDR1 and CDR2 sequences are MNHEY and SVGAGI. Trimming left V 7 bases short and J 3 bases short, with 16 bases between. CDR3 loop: CASTPGDGLYEQYF. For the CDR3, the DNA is TGTGCCAGCACACCCGGGGATGGCCTCTACGAGCAGTACTTC.

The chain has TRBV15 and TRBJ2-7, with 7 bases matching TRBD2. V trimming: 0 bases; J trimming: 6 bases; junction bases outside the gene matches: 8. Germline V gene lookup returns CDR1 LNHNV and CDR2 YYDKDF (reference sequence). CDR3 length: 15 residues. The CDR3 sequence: CATSRDLLATVEQYF. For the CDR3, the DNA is TGTGCCACCAGCAGAGATTTACTAGCGACAGTCGAGCAGTACTTC.

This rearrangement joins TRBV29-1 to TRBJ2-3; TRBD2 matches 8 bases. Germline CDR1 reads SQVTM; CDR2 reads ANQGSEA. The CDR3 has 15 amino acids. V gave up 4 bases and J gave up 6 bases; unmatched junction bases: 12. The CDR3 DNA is TGCAGCGTTGGGGGTGGAGCGGGAGCGATGGATACGCAGTATTTT. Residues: CSVGGGAGAMDTQYF.